This T cell receptor (beta chain) derives from a study of OX40 agonist ivuxolimab in advanced cancers. Study-wide findings and caveats: Low levels of normalized T-cell clonal expansion also appeared in some nonresponders.

This clone was picked up one time. Its antigen is as yet unknown. Method: immunoSEQ multiplex PCR; TCRdb's copy keeps in-frame clones and lacks some. The sample shows approximately 70,000 clones, around 80% of them seen only once. The sequence was obtained from an adult with an advanced solid tumor such as melanoma, head and neck, liver or kidney cancer. Sequenced here: CD4+ or CD8+ T cells sorted from blood, sampled in a trial of the OX40 agonist ivuxolimab.

The CDR3 sequence is CASSIGGRGTEAFF. The CDR3 nucleotides are TGTGCCAGTAGTATAGGAGGAAGGGGCACTGAAGCTTTCTTT. The chain uses TRBV19 and TRBJ1-1; D is possibly TRBD1 (5 bases). V was pared by 1 base and J by 4 bases, with 10 bases between. This CDR3 region has 14 residues. Germline lookup yields CDR1 LNHDA and CDR2 SQIVND (reference sequence).